A single T cell receptor (beta chain) is shown here with its context. Germline CDR1 is SEHNR and CDR2 is FQNEAQ (reference sequence). This CDR3 is built from 14 residues. V lost 3 bases to trimming and J lost 4 bases, with 12 bases between them. This entry belongs to a study of beta chain features in type 1 diabetes. The study reverse transcribed the entire isolated RNA, so it sequenced expressed TCRB transcripts. The protocol was immunoSEQ multiplex PCR, while the TCRdb copy is restricted to in-frame clones and leaves out a portion. The sample records 80,000 to 90,000 clones, about 32% being singletons.

The sequenced sample was stem cell memory CD4+ T cells from blood. The sequence derives from a woman aged 18-35 years in good health. The rearrangement links TRBV7-9 to TRBJ2-5, with a tentative D call TRBD2 (6 bases). This CDR3 reads CASSFGAGGETQYF. The CDR3 DNA reads TGTGCCAGCAGCTTTGGGGCCGGGGGAGAGACCCAGTACTTC.